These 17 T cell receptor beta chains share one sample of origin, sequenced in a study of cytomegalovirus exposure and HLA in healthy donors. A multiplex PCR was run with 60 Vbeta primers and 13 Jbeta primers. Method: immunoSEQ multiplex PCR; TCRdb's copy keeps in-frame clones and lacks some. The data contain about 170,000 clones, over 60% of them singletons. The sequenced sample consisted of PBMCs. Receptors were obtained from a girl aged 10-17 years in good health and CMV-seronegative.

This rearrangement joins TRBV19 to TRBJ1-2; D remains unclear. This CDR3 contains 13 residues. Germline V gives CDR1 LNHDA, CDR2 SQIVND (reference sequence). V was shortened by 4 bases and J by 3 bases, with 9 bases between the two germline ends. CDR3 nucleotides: TGTGCCAGTAGTAGGAGGACTGACTATGGCTACACCTTC. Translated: CASSRRTDYGYTF.

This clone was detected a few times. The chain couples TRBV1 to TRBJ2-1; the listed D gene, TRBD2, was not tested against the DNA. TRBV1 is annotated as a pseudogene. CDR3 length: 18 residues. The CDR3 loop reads CTSSHPLRGGEPYNEQFF. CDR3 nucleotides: TGCACCAGCAGCCATCCGCTGAGGGGCGGGGAACCCTACAATGAGCAGTTCTTC.

This chain's CDR3 is CSVGDSGNQPQHF. As DNA, the CDR3 is TGCAGCGTTGGGGACAGCGGCAATCAGCCCCAGCATTTT. The rearrangement joins TRBV29-1 to TRBJ1-5, with 7 bases fitting TRBD1. V was clipped by 4 bases and J by 2 bases; unmatched bases: 2. Germline CDR1 SQVTM, CDR2 ANQGSEA. The CDR3 runs to 13 residues.

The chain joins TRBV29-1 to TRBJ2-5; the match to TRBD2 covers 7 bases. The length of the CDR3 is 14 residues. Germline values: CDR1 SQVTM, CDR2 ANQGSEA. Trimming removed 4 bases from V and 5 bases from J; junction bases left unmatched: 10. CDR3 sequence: CSVVIGHGGETQYF. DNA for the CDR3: TGCAGCGTTGTCATTGGCCACGGGGGGGAGACCCAGTACTTC.

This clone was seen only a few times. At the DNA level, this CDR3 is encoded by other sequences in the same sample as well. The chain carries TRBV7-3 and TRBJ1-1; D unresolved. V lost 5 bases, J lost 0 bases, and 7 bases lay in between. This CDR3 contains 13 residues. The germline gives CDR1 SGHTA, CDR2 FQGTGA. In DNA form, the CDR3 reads TGTGCCAGCAGCCTCACGGTGAACACTGAAGCTTTCTTT. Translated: CASSLTVNTEAFF.

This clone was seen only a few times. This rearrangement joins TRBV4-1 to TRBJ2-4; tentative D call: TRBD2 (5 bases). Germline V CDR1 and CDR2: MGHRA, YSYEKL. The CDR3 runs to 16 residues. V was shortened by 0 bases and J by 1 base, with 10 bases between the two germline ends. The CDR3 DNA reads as TGCGCCAGCAGCCAAGATCTGAGGGTGGCCAAAAACATTCAGTACTTC. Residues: CASSQDLRVAKNIQYF.

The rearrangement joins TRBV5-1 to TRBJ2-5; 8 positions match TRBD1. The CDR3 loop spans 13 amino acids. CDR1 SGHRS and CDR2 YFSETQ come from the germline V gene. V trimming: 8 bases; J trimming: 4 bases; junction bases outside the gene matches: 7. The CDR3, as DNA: TGCGCCAGTTCAGGGGGCGGACTAGAGACCCAGTACTTC. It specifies CASSGGGLETQYF.

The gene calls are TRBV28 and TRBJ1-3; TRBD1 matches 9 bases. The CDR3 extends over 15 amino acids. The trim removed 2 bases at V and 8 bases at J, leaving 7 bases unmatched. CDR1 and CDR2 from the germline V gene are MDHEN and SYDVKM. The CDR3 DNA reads TGTGCCAGCAGTTTAGGGGGACAGGGAGGCGACACCATATATTTT. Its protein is CASSLGGQGGDTIYF.

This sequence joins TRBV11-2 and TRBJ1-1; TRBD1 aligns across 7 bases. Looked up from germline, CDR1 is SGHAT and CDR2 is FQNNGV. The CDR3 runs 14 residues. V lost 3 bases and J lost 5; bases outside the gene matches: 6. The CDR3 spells CASSFQGEATEAFF. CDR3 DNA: TGTGCCAGCAGCTTCCAGGGGGAAGCGACTGAAGCTTTCTTT.

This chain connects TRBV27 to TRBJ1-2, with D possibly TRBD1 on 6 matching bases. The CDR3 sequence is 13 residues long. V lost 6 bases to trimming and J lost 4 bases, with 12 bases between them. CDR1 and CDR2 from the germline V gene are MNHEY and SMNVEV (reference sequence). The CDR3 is CASSPGVGYGYTF. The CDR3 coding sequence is TGTGCCAGCAGCCCAGGGGTGGGCTATGGCTACACCTTC.

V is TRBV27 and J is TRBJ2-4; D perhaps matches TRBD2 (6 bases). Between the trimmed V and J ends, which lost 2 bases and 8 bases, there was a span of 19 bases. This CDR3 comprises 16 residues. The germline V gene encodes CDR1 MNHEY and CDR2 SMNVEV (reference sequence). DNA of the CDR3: TGTGCCAGCAGTTTAGGCCCGGGGCAAAGGAGGGACATTCAGTACTTC. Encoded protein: CASSLGPGQRRDIQYF.

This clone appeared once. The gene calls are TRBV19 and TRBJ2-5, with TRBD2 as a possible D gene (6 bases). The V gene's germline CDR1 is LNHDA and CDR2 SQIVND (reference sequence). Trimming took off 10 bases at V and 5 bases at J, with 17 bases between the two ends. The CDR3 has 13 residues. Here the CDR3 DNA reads TGTGCCACCACTTCGGGAGCTAGGGAGACCCAGTACTTC. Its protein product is CATTSGARETQYF.

The CDR3 nucleotides read TGTGCCAGCACCCTTGGGGGGGGCGCCTTGAACACTGAAGCTTTCTTT. The encoded protein is CASTLGGGALNTEAFF. The chain uses TRBV5-4 and TRBJ1-1; weak D call: TRBD1 (6 bases). Germline values: CDR1 SGHNT, CDR2 YYREEE (reference sequence). Trimming cost V 6 bases and J 0 bases, with 18 bases left between them. The CDR3 has 16 amino acids.

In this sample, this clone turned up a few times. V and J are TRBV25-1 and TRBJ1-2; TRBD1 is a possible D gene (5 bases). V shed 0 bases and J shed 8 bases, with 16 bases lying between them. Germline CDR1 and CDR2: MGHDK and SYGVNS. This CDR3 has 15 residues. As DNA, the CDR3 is TGTGCCAGCAGTGAATACGGTGACGGGGGTCGAGGCTACACCTTC. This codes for CASSEYGDGGRGYTF.

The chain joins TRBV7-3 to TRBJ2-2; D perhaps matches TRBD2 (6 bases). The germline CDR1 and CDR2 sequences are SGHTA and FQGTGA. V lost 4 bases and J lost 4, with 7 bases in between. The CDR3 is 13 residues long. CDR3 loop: CASSSTSTGELFF. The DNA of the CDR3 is TGTGCCAGCAGCTCGACTAGCACCGGGGAGCTGTTTTTT.

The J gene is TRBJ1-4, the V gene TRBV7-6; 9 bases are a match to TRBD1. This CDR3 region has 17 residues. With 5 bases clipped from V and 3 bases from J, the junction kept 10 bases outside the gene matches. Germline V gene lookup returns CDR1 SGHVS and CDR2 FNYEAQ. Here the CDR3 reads CASSGTGGPWPNEKLFF. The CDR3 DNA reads TGTGCCAGCAGCGGCACAGGGGGCCCTTGGCCTAATGAAAAACTGTTTTTT.

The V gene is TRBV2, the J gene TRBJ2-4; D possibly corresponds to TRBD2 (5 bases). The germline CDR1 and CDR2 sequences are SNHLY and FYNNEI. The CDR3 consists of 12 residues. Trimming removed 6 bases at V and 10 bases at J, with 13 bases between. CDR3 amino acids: CASRGEGVIQYF. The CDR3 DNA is TGTGCCAGCAGGGGCGAGGGAGTGATTCAGTACTTC.